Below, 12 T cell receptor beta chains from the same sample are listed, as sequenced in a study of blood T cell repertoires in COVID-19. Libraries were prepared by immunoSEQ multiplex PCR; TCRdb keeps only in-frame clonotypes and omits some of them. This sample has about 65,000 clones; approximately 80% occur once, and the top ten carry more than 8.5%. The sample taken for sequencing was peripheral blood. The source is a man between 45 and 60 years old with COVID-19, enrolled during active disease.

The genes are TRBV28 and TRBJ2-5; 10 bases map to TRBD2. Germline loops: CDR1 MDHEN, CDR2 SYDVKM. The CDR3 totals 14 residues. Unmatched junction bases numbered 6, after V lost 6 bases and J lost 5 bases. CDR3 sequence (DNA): TGTGCCAGCAGCCTAGCGGGAGAAGGGGAGACCCAGTACTTC. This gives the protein CASSLAGEGETQYF.

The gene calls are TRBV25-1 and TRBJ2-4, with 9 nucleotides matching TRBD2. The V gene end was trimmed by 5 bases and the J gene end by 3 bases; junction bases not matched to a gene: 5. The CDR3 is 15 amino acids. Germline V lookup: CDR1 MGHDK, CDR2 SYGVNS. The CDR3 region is CASSPAGGGKNIQYF. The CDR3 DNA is TGTGCCAGCAGTCCGGCGGGAGGGGGCAAAAACATTCAGTACTTC.

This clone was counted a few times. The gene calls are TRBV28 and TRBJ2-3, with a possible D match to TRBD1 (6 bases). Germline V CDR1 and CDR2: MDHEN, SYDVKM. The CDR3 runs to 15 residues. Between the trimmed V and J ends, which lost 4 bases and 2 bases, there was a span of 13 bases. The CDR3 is CASSSSTGFTDTQYF. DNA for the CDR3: TGTGCCAGCAGTTCGTCGACAGGCTTCACAGATACGCAGTATTTT.

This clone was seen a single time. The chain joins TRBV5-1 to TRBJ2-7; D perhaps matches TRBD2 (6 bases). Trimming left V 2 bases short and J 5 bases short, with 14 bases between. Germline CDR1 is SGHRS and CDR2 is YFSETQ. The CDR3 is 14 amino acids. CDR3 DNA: TGCGCCAGCAGCTTAACGGGACTCAACGACGAGCAGTACTTC. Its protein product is CASSLTGLNDEQYF.

The CDR3 DNA sequence: TGTGCCAGCAGCTCGGCGGGACAGGGGGCCACTAGCGGGAGTACAGATACGCAGTATTTT. The encoded protein is CASSSAGQGATSGSTDTQYF. The genes are TRBV5-5 and TRBJ2-3; the D gene is possibly TRBD1 (12 bases). This CDR3 spans 20 amino acids. V was shortened by 3 bases and J by 3 bases, with 29 bases between the two germline ends. Per the germline V gene, CDR1 is SGHKS and CDR2 is YYEKEE (reference sequence).

The CDR3 DNA is TGTGCCAGCAGGCGCGGGGATGGAAACACCATATATTTT. Translating it yields CASRRGDGNTIYF. This chain connects TRBV12-3 or TRBV12-4 to TRBJ1-3; the D is unclear. CDR3 size: 13 residues. V was cut by 6 bases and J by 3 bases, with 9 bases left in between.

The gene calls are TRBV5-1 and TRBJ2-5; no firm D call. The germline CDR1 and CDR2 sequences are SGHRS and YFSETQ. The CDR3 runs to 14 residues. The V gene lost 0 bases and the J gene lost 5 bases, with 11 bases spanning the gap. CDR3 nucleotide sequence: TGCGCCAGCAGCTTGGCTCTAAGTCGGGAGACCCAGTACTTC. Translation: CASSLALSRETQYF.

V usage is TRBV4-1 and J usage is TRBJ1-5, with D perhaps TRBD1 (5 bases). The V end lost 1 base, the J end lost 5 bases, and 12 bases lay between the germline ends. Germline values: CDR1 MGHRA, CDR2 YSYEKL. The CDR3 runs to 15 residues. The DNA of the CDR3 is TGCGCCAGCAGCCAAGGCTATGGGGCCGATCAGCCCCAGCATTTT. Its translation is CASSQGYGADQPQHF.

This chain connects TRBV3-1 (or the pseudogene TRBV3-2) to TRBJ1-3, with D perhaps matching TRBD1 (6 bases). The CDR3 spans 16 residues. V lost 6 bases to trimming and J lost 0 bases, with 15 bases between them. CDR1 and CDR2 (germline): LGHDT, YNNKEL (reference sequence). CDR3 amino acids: CASRFRGGPSGNTIYF. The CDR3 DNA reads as TGTGCCAGCAGGTTTAGGGGGGGCCCCTCTGGAAACACCATATATTTT.

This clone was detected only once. The CDR3 sequence is CASSQRGGVNTF. In DNA, the CDR3 is TGTGCCAGCAGCCAGCGAGGCGGGGTGAACACCTTC. The chain carries TRBV3-1 (or the pseudogene TRBV3-2) and TRBJ1-2; D remains ambiguous. The CDR3 contains 12 residues. Germline CDR1 is LGHDT and CDR2 is YNNKEL (reference sequence). V lost 3 bases and J lost 12, with 14 bases in between.

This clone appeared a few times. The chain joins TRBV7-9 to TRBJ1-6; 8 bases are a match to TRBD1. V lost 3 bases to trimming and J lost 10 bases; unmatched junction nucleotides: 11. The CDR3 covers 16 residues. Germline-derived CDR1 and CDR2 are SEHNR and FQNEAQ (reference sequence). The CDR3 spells CASSLNTGGRSSPLHF. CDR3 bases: TGTGCCAGCAGCTTGAACACAGGGGGAAGGAGCTCACCCCTCCACTTT. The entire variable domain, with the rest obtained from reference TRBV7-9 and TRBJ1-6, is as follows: DTGVSQNPRHKITKRGQNVTFRCDPISEHNRLYWYRQTLGQGPEFLTYFQNEAQLEKSRLLSDRFSAERPKGSFSTLEIQRTEQGDSAMYLCASSLNTGGRSSPLHFGNGTRLTVT.

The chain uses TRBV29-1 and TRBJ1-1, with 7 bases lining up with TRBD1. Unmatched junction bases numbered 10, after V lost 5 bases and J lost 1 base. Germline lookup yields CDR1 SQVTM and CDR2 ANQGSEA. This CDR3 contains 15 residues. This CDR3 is CSVQSGQDPNTEAFF. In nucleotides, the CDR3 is TGCAGCGTTCAGTCAGGACAGGACCCGAACACTGAAGCTTTCTTT.